The next 13 T cell receptor beta chains were all read from a single sample in a study of blood T cells in healthy people across ages. With a J-beta primer mix and a sample-barcoded 5' primer, a second PCR ran about 7 to 12 cycles. One entry per CDR3 protein results from TCRdb running MiXCR on the 5' RACE reads. The sample yields about 1,500,000 distinct CDR3 sequences, roughly 40% seen once. Material for sequencing was blood. Source of these receptors: a woman younger than 35 in good health.

This sequence joins TRBV29-1 and TRBJ2-2; D call uncertain. Germline-derived CDR1 and CDR2 are SQVTM and ANQGSEA. Trimming left V 4 bases short and J 7 bases short, with 19 bases between. CDR3 size: 15 residues. The CDR3 sequence: CSVVLGHMGIGELFF. DNA of the CDR3: TGCAGCGTTGTTCTAGGCCACATGGGCATCGGGGAGCTGTTTTTT.

The CDR3 nucleotides read TGTGCCAGCAGTTACTCAAGCGGGAGGGCTTCCCAGTTTACGTACGAGCAGTACTTC. It specifies CASSYSSGRASQFTYEQYF. J is TRBJ2-7 and V is TRBV6-5; 10 bases match TRBD2. V shed 0 bases, J shed 4 bases, and the junction held 15 bases outside the gene matches. Germline lookup yields CDR1 MNHEY and CDR2 SVGAGI. The CDR3 sequence is 19 residues long.

The V call is TRBV11-2, the J call TRBJ2-1; 9 positions agree with TRBD2. The CDR3 runs to 14 residues. Trimming removed 5 bases from V and 9 bases from J; junction bases left unmatched: 8. Germline CDR1 is SGHAT and CDR2 is FQNNGV. For the CDR3, the DNA is TGTGCCAGCAGCCCTCATAGCGGGGGCCTTGAGCAGTTCTTC. The encoded protein is CASSPHSGGLEQFF. The full variable domain, completed using reference TRBV11-2 and TRBJ2-1, is EAGVAQSPRYKIIEKRQSVAFWCNPISGHATLYWYQQILGQGPKLLIQFQNNGVVDDSQLPKDRFSAERLKGVDSTLKIQPAKLEDSAVYLCASSPHSGGLEQFFGPGTRLTVL.

The chain couples TRBV4-3 to TRBJ2-4; TRBD2 aligns across 10 bases. The J call is doubtful: the DNA matches TRBJ2-7 better. CDR3 length: 17 residues. Germline V gene lookup returns CDR1 LGHNA and CDR2 YSLEER. DNA of the CDR3: TGCGCCAGCAGCCAGAAAACTAGCGGGGATTCGAGGCACGAGCAGTACTTC. This codes for CASSQKTSGDSRHEQYF.

The genes are TRBV16 and TRBJ2-1, with 14 nucleotides matching TRBD2. There are 15 residues in the CDR3. The J segment lost 10 bases and the V segment lost 7 bases, leaving 9 bases of the junction unmatched. The germline CDR1 and CDR2 sequences are KGHSY and FQNENV. This CDR3 reads CASTSGTSGRMEQFF. In DNA, the CDR3 is TGTGCCAGCACCTCCGGGACTAGCGGGAGAATGGAGCAGTTCTTC.

The chain carries TRBV29-1 and TRBJ2-1, with 7 bases aligning to TRBD1. This CDR3 is 17 amino acids long. V gave up 5 bases and J gave up 0 bases; unmatched junction bases: 13. Per the germline V gene, CDR1 is SQVTM and CDR2 is ANQGSEA. CDR3 in amino acids: CSVPPGGLESSYNEQFF. DNA of the CDR3: TGCAGCGTTCCCCCAGGGGGTCTAGAGAGCTCCTACAATGAGCAGTTCTTC.

This clonotype has just one count. The gene calls are TRBV29-1 and TRBJ1-1; D not resolved. This CDR3 is built from 14 residues. Germline CDR1 and CDR2: SQVTM and ANQGSEA. Trimming removed 5 bases at V and 8 bases at J, with 21 bases between. CDR3 in amino acids: CSVSLRLGNGEAFF. The DNA of the CDR3 is TGCAGCGTTTCCCTCCGTTTGGGAAACGGGGAAGCTTTCTTT.

The chain joins TRBV3-1 to TRBJ2-7, with 10 bases fitting TRBD2. The CDR3 covers 14 residues. Unmatched junction bases numbered 4, after V lost 5 bases and J lost 3 bases. Germline CDR1 and CDR2: LGHDT and YNNKEL (reference sequence). The CDR3 coding sequence is TGTGCCAGCAGCGACGGACTAGCGGACTACGAGCAGTACTTC. This encodes CASSDGLADYEQYF.

CDR3 amino acids: CAWADGRGYEQYF. The DNA of the CDR3 is TGTGCCTGGGCCGACGGCAGGGGCTACGAGCAGTACTTC. The genes are TRBV30 and TRBJ2-4; D is perhaps TRBD1 (6 bases). The last part of the DNA fits TRBJ2-7 better; the J call may be wrong. The CDR3 covers 13 residues. CDR1 is GTSNPN, CDR2 SVGIG, per germline (reference sequence).

This chain connects TRBV5-5 to TRBJ2-1; D is undetermined. The DNA end favors TRBJ2-7, so the J call may be wrong. The germline V gene encodes CDR1 SGHKS and CDR2 YYEKEE (reference sequence). The CDR3 consists of 15 residues. This chain's CDR3 is CASSRQQSSYNEQYF. Written as DNA, the CDR3 is TGTGCCAGCAGCCGCCAGCAAAGCTCCTACAATGAGCAGTACTTC.

A remark on this clonotype: One junction end disagrees with the germline gene, perhaps due to a read error. This chain connects TRBV7-9 to TRBJ2-7, with 11 bases aligning to TRBD2. The CDR3 consists of 16 residues. Per germline, CDR1 SEHNR and CDR2 FQNEAQ (reference sequence). This chain's CDR3 is CASSLIPSGRTDEQYF. The DNA for the CDR3 is TGCGCCAGCAGCCTCATTCCTAGCGGGAGGACGGATGAGCAGTACTTC.

The CDR3 DNA is TGCGCCAGCAGCCAAGAGTCCAGCCTCCAAGAGACCCAGTACTTC. Protein product: CASSQESSLQETQYF. V and J are TRBV4-1 and TRBJ2-5, with D unclear. V shed 0 bases and J shed 1 base, with 9 bases lying between them. The CDR3 sequence is 15 residues long. Germline-derived CDR1 and CDR2 are MGHRA and YSYEKL.

CDR3 in DNA: TGTGCCAGCAGTGCCCCCGGGACTAGCGGGAGAAGGGGCAATGAGCAGTTCTTC. It yields the protein CASSAPGTSGRRGNEQFF. V usage is TRBV7-2 and J usage is TRBJ2-1; 14 bases align to TRBD2. Germline-derived CDR1 and CDR2 are SGHTA and FQGNSA. Germline trimming cut 6 bases from V and 6 bases from J; bases unmatched to any gene: 13. This CDR3 is 18 amino acids long.